These T cell receptor beta chains were read from a single sample in a study of post-analysis software for immune sequencing data. TCRdb passed the PCR reads through MiXCR, listing each CDR3 protein once. This table holds approximately 630,000 distinct CDR3 sequences, 55% to 70% found once. Sequencing was done on a sample of blood. These receptors came from a girl aged 2 to 9 with multiple sclerosis. Each CDR3 is given with its conserved first and last residue. Fields, in order: J gene, V gene, clone size, D gene, CDR3 protein, CDR3 DNA. The D gene is left open where the match is weak. Only part of the rows carry a size: once, few, many, or a class if the clone is expanded.

>TRBJ2-6|TRBV6-1|NA|NA
CASSPGAGNFGANVLTF
TGTGCCAGCAGTCCCGGGGCAGGGAATTTTGGGGCCAACGTCCTGACTTTC
>TRBJ2-7|TRBV12-3/TRBV12-4|NA|TRBD1
CASSSGRGLKYEQYF
TGTGCCAGCAGTTCAGGCAGGGGGCTTAAGTACGAGCAGTACTTC
>TRBJ1-4|TRBV12-3/TRBV12-4|few|NA
CASSFRDEKLFF
TGTGCCAGCAGTTTTCGAGATGAAAAACTGTTTTTT
>TRBJ2-5|TRBV7-2|NA|TRBD2
CAAGREETQYF
TGTGCCGCGGGGAGGGAAGAGACCCAGTACTTC
>TRBJ2-3|TRBV12-3/TRBV12-4|NA|TRBD1
CASSTTGGLVDTQYF
TGTGCCAGCAGCACCACAGGGGGCCTTGTAGATACGCAGTATTTT
>TRBJ2-1|TRBV20-1|NA|NA
CSARAGYYNEQFF
TGCAGTGCTAGGGCGGGCTACTACAATGAGCAGTTCTTC
>TRBJ1-6|TRBV3-1|NA|NA
CASSQDLATGTPLHF
TGTGCCAGCAGCCAAGATCTGGCTACAGGGACACCCCTCCACTTT
>TRBJ2-5|TRBV29-1|NA|TRBD1
CSARSTGIGETQYF
TGCAGCGCCCGATCGACAGGGATCGGAGAGACCCAGTACTTC
>TRBJ2-1|TRBV5-1|once|NA
CASSNGTSSYNEQFF
TGCGCCAGCAGCAACGGGACGAGCTCCTACAATGAGCAGTTCTTC
>TRBJ2-1|TRBV7-2|NA|NA
CSSSLEGREQFF
TGTTCCAGCAGCTTAGAGGGGAGGGAGCAGTTCTTC
>TRBJ1-6|TRBV6-5|NA|NA
CASSYSPGPNSPLHF
TGTGCCAGCAGTTACTCGCCAGGGCCTAATTCACCCCTCCACTTT
>TRBJ1-4|TRBV29-1|NA|NA
CSVEDTREKEKLFF
TGCAGCGTTGAAGATACCAGGGAGAAGGAAAAACTGTTTTTT